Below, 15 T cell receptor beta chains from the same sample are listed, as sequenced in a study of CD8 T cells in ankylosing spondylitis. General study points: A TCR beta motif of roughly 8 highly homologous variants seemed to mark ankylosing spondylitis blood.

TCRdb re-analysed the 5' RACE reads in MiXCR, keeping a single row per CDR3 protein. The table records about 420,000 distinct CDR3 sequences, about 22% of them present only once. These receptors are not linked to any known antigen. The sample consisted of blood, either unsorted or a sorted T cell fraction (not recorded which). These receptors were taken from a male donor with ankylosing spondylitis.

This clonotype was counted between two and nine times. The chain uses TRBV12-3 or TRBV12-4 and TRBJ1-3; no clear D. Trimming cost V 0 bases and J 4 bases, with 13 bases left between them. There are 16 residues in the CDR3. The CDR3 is CASSLAGEAEGNTIYF. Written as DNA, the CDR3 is TGTGCCAGCAGTTTAGCAGGTGAGGCGGAAGGAAACACCATATATTTT.

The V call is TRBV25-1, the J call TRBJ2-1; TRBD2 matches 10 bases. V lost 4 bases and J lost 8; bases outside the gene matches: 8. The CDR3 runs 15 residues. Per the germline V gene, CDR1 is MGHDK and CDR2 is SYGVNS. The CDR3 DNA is TGTGCCAGCAGTGCGGGACTAGCGATTGGGGATGAGCAGTTCTTC. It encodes CASSAGLAIGDEQFF.

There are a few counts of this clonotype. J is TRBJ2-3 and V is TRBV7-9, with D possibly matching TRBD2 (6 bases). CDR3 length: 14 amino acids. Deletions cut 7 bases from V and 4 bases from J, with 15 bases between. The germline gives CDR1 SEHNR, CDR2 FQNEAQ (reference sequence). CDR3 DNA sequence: TGTGCCAGCATGGCTACGGGAGAGTCAGATACGCAGTATTTT. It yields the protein CASMATGESDTQYF.

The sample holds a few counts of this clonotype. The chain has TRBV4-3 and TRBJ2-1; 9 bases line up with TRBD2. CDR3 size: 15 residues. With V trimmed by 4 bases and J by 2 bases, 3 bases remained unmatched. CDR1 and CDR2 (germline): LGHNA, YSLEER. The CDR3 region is CASSRAGGTYNEQFF. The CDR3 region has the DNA TGCGCCAGCAGCCGGGCGGGAGGGACCTACAATGAGCAGTTCTTC.

CDR3: CASGPRASPGRTDTQYF. As DNA, the CDR3 is TGTGCTAGTGGTCCCAGGGCGTCCCCAGGTCGGACAGATACGCAGTATTTT. The V gene is TRBV12-5, the J gene TRBJ2-3; possibly TRBD1 for D (5 bases). Per germline, CDR1 LGHNT and CDR2 FRNRAP. The CDR3 loop spans 17 amino acids. Trimming removed 5 bases at V and 3 bases at J, with 21 bases between.

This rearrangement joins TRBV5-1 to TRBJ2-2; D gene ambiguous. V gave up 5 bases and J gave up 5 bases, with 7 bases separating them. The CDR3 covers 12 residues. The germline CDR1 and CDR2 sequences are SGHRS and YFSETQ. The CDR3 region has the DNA TGCGCCAGCAGAAGAGAGACCGGGGAGCTGTTTTTT. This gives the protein CASRRETGELFF.

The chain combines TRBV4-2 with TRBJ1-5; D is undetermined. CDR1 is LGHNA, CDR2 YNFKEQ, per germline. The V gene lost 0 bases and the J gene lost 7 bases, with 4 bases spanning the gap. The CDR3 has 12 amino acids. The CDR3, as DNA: TGTGCCAGCAGCCAAGATCGCCAGCCCCAGCATTTT. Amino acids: CASSQDRQPQHF.

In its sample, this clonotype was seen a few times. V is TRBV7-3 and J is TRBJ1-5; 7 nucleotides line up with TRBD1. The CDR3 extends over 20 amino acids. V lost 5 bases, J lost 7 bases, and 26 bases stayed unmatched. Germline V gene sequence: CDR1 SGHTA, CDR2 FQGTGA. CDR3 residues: CASSPQISRDREDWGQPQHF. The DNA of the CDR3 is TGTGCCAGCAGCCCTCAGATTAGTAGGGACAGAGAAGATTGGGGACAGCCCCAGCATTTT.

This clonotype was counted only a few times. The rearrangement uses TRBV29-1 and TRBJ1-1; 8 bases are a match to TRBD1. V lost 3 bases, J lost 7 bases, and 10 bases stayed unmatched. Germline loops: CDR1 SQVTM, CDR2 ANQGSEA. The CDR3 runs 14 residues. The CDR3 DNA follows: TGCAGCGTTGATCTGACAGGGGCGAAAATTGAAGCTTTCTTT. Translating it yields CSVDLTGAKIEAFF.

The DNA for the CDR3 is TGCAGTGCTAACCGACTAGCGGGAGGCGAGCAGTACTTC. Translation: CSANRLAGGEQYF. This sequence joins TRBV20-1 and TRBJ2-7; 13 nucleotides align to TRBD2. Germline V CDR1 and CDR2: DFQATT, SNEGSKA (reference sequence). V gave up 4 bases and J gave up 6 bases; unmatched junction bases: 3. The CDR3 runs to 13 residues.

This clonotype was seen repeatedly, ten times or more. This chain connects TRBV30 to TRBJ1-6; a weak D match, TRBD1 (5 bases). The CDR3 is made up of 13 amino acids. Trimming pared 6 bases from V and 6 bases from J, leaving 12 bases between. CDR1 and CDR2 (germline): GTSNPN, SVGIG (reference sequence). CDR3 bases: TGTGCCTGCCGGGGGGAATTTAATTCACCCCTCCACTTT. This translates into CACRGEFNSPLHF.

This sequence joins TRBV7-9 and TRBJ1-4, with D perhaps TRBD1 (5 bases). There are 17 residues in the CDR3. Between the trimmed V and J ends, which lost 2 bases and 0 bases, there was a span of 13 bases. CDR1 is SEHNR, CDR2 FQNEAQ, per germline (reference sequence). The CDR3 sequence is CASSLNGGSATNEKLFF. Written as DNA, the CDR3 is TGTGCCAGCAGCTTAAATGGGGGGAGTGCAACTAATGAAAAACTGTTTTTT.

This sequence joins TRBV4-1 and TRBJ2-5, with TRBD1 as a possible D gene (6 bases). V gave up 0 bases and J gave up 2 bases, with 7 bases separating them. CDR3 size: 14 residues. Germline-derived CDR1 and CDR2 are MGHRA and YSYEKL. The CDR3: CASSQDTGQETQYF. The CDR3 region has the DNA TGCGCCAGCAGCCAAGATACAGGGCAAGAGACCCAGTACTTC.

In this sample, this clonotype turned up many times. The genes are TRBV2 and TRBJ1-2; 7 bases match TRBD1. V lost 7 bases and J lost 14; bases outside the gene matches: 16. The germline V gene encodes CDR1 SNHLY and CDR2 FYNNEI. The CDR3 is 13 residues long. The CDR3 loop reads CASTRDRSRFRTF. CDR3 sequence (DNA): TGTGCCAGCACTCGGGACAGAAGTCGTTTTAGGACCTTC. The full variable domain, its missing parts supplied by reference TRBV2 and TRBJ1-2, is EPEVTQTPSHQVTQMGQEVILRCVPISNHLYFYWYRQILGQKVEFLVSFYNNEISEKSEIFDDQFSVERPDGSNFTLKIRSTKLEDSAMYFCASTRDRSRFRTFGSGTRLTVV.

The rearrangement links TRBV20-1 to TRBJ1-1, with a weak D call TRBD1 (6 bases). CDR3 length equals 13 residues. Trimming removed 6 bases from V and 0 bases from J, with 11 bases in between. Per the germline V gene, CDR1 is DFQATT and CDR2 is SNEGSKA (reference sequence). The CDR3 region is CSAPDSLNTEAFF. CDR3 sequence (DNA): TGCAGTGCGCCGGACAGTCTGAACACTGAAGCTTTCTTT.